This note documents a single T cell receptor (beta chain) sequence. Its specificity is not known. The data were obtained in a study of cytomegalovirus exposure and HLA in healthy donors. Study results and limitations: In an earlier analysis, in some 540 donors, most V segments appeared productive either ~87% or ~30% of the time.

CDR3 length: 15 residues. With 5 bases removed from V and 0 bases from J, the gap between germline ends came to 13 bases. Germline V CDR1 and CDR2: MNHEY, SVGAGI. A multiplex PCR was run with 60 Vbeta primers and 13 Jbeta primers. The repertoire was sequenced with immunoSEQ multiplex PCR; TCRdb's copy has only in-frame clones and lacks some. The sample consists of 160,000 or so clones, 79% of them appearing once. The material sequenced was PBMCs. This TCR derives from a woman aged 40 to 50 in good health and CMV-seronegative. V gene TRBV6-5 combines with J gene TRBJ1-2; D might be TRBD1 (5 bases). The DNA for the CDR3 is TGTGCCAGCAGTCCCCCAGGGCAAGCTAACTATGGCTACACCTTC. Protein sequence: CASSPPGQANYGYTF.